This TCR beta chain comes out of a study of CD8+ T cells in alopecia areata. Investigators isolated RNA and reverse transcribed it into cDNA to act as the sequencing template. Some clones are missing from TCRdb's copy, which holds only in-frame ones; the method was immunoSEQ multiplex PCR. The sample holds 110,000 to 150,000 clones, approximately 60% seen once. The CDR3 loop spans 15 amino acids. Trimming shortened V by 0 bases and J by 5 bases, and 14 bases separated the two germline ends. The germline CDR1 and CDR2 sequences are SGDLS and YYNGEE. Sorting from PBMCs produced CD4+ and CD8+ T cells. This clone was counted only a few times.

The receptor was derived from a human donor in good health. Sequencing was done on a sample of CD8+ T cells sorted from blood. V gene TRBV9 combines with J gene TRBJ1-2; D gene uncertain. In DNA form, the CDR3 reads TGTGCCAGCAGCGTAGCTCAGGCTGACTTGTATGGCTACACCTTC. Its translation: CASSVAQADLYGYTF. The variable domain in full, completed from reference TRBV9 and TRBJ1-2, reads DSGVTQTPKHLITATGQRVTLRCSPRSGDLSVYWYQQSLDQGLQFLIQYYNGEERAKGNILERFSAQQFPDLHSELNLSSLELGDSALYFCASSVAQADLYGYTFGSGTRLTVV.